This TCR beta chain was recorded in a study of response to subunit inactivated influenza vaccine. Overall study findings and caveats: Seasonal influenza vaccination, on each occasion, was suggested by the authors to recruit few new T cells.

CDR3 length: 14 amino acids. The V end was cut by 5 bases, the J end by 3 bases, with 10 bases between. Each CDR3 protein gets one entry after TCRdb re-called the RT-PCR reads with MiXCR. The table has fewer than 250,000 distinct CDR3 sequences, 13% to 15% seen once. With respect to this clonotype: The antigen remains unidentified.

The TCR originated in a middle-aged man who received an inactivated influenza vaccine. The source material was CD8+ T cells sorted from PBMCs, sampled roughly 5 days after vaccination. J is TRBJ1-4 and V is TRBV12-3 or TRBV12-4; D call uncertain. CDR3 nucleotides: TGTGCCAGCAGTCGAGGGTCGGCTAATGAAAAACTGTTTTTT. Its protein is CASSRGSANEKLFF.